Listed below are T cell receptor beta chains from one sample, sequenced in a study of T cell responses to AZD1222 COVID-19 vaccine. Data came from immunoSEQ multiplex PCR; TCRdb stores just in-frame clones and leaves some out. In the table there are about 90,000 clones, 85% of which are singletons. The sample here was peripheral blood, taken 28 days after the second AZD1222 dose. The receptors shown here come from an adult who received the AZD1222 COVID-19 vaccine. CDR3s include the opening cysteine and the closing phenylalanine or tryptophan. The order of the fields is J gene, CDR3 length, clone size, V gene, D gene, CDR3 DNA, CDR3 protein. A D gene is named only where the DNA matches it firmly. Expanded clones get a size class; other rows say once, few or many, or leave the size out.

TRBJ1-3	16	few	TRBV4-1	TRBD1	TGCGCCAGCAGCTACCGGACAGGGGTAGATGGAAACACCATATATTTT	CASSYRTGVDGNTIYF
TRBJ2-7	14	.	TRBV7-8	.	TGTGCCAGCAGCTCCCTCCGGATGGGGGGCGAGCAGTACTTC	CASSSLRMGGEQYF
TRBJ2-5	14	.	TRBV6-2/TRBV6-3	.	TGTGCCAGCAGTCTACCTACTTGGGGGACGTCCCAGTACTTC	CASSLPTWGTSQYF
TRBJ2-3	19	.	TRBV2	TRBD1	TGTGCCAGCAGTGTAAGGGGGCTTCTTCCTAGCAGTAGCACAGATACGCAGTATTTT	CASSVRGLLPSSSTDTQYF
TRBJ2-3	16	.	TRBV7-2	TRBD2	TGTGCCAGCAGCTTAGGTACTAGCGGGGCCACAGATACGCAGTATTTT	CASSLGTSGATDTQYF
TRBJ2-5	14	.	TRBV6-2/TRBV6-3	.	TGTGCCAGCAGCCGCCGGAGCGTCCAAGAGACCCAGTACTTC	CASSRRSVQETQYF
TRBJ1-3	13	once	TRBV15	.	TGTGCCACCAGCCGAGGGGCTGGAAACACCATATATTTT	CATSRGAGNTIYF
TRBJ2-2	18	.	TRBV19	.	TGTGCCAGTAGCATCCCCGGCATAAAATTGTCGTGGACCGGGGAGCTGTTTTTT	CASSIPGIKLSWTGELFF
TRBJ2-7	15	.	TRBV7-2	.	TGTGCCAGCAGCTTTGACCCGCTTGGGGTTTCTGAGCAGTACTTC	CASSFDPLGVSEQYF
TRBJ1-5	15	.	TRBV6-5	.	TGTGCCAGCAGATGGTCACAGGGTACTTCTCAGCCCCAGCATTTT	CASRWSQGTSQPQHF
TRBJ1-1	14	.	TRBV4-1	.	TGCGCCAGCAGCCAAGATGCACTACCCAGGGGAGCTTTCTTT	CASSQDALPRGAFF
TRBJ1-4	13	.	TRBV5-4	.	TGTGCCAGCAGCGCCGGAAGGAATGAAAAACTGTTTTTT	CASSAGRNEKLFF
TRBJ2-7	14	medium-sized	TRBV30	TRBD2	TGTGCCTGGAGTGCCATAGCGGGAGCTGGCGAGCAGTACTTC	CAWSAIAGAGEQYF
TRBJ2-7	12	.	TRBV27	.	TGTGCCAGCAGTGCCGGAGGAAACGAGCAGTACTTC	CASSAGGNEQYF
TRBJ2-7	13	once	TRBV7-9	TRBD2	TGTGCCAGCACCGCCTACGGGGGGTACGAGCAGTACTTC	CASTAYGGYEQYF
TRBJ2-6	12	.	TRBV3-1/TRBV3-2	.	TGTGCCAGCAGCCAAGGTCTGGGAGTCCTGACTTTC	CASSQGLGVLTF
TRBJ1-1	14	.	TRBV5-1	.	TGCGCCAGCAGCAGTACAACAACGAACACTGAAGCTTTCTTT	CASSSTTTNTEAFF
TRBJ1-4	16	.	TRBV18	TRBD1	TGTGCCAGCTCATCGCAGACAGGGGCCCTTAATGAAAAACTGTTTTTT	CASSSQTGALNEKLFF
TRBJ2-5	12	.	TRBV7-8	.	TGTGCCAGCAGCCATCAGGAAGAGACCCAGTACTTC	CASSHQEETQYF
TRBJ2-3	15	.	TRBV9	.	TGTGCCAGCAGCGTAGCGGGGCAGGGGCTGGATACGCAGTATTTT	CASSVAGQGLDTQYF
TRBJ1-2	18	.	TRBV7-9	TRBD1	TGTGCCAGCAGCTTAGGTTTACTCCGGGACAGCTCTAACTATGGCTACACCTTC	CASSLGLLRDSSNYGYTF
TRBJ2-7	13	once	TRBV7-9	.	TGTGCCAGCAGCATTGACGGCTCCTACGAGCAGTACTTC	CASSIDGSYEQYF
TRBJ2-3	13	.	TRBV5-6	.	TGTGCCAGCAGTAACCTTCGCACAGATACGCAGTATTTT	CASSNLRTDTQYF
TRBJ1-4	15	.	TRBV28	TRBD1	TGTGCCAGCAGTCCTTCGACAGGGGGCCAGGAAAAACTGTTTTTT	CASSPSTGGQEKLFF
TRBJ2-3	19	.	TRBV28	.	TGTGCCAGCAGTTCTACGAGTCTCACTGAGGAAGAGAGCACAGATACGCAGTGTTTT	CASSSTSLTEEESTDTQCF
TRBJ2-1	14	.	TRBV5-6	TRBD2	TGTGCCAGCAGCCCGACCGGGACTAGCATTGAGCAGTTCTTC	CASSPTGTSIEQFF
TRBJ1-1	13	.	TRBV10-2	.	TGCGCCAGCAGTGACAGGGCCAACACTGAAGCTTTCTTT	CASSDRANTEAFF
TRBJ2-2	15	few	TRBV21-1	.	TGTGCCAGCACCCCGCGGAAAAACAACACCGGGGAGCTGTTTTTT	CASTPRKNNTGELFF
TRBJ2-7	14	.	TRBV2	.	TGTGCCAGCACTCGCGAGGCTTCGGCTTACGAGCAGTACTTC	CASTREASAYEQYF
TRBJ1-1	13	.	TRBV25-1	.	TGTGCCAGCAGTACCCCCAAGGACCCTTGGGCTTTCTTT	CASSTPKDPWAFF
TRBJ1-2	17	.	TRBV19	TRBD1	TGTGCCAGTAGTTTACTGACAGGGCGGATAGGTAGCTATGGCTACACCTTC	CASSLLTGRIGSYGYTF
TRBJ1-3	17	.	TRBV7-6	.	TGTGCCAGCAGCTCGCAGCACGCAGGGGTCCAGGGAAACACCATATATTTT	CASSSQHAGVQGNTIYF
TRBJ1-1	15	few	TRBV7-3	.	TGTGCCAGCAGCTTACGAGGCAGCTCAAACACTGAAGCTTTCTTT	CASSLRGSSNTEAFF
TRBJ1-6	17	few	TRBV4-1	.	TGCGCCAGCAGCTCCCCGGGCAGGGAGGCCAATAATTCACCCCTCCACTTT	CASSSPGREANNSPLHF
TRBJ2-7	13	.	TRBV18	.	TGTGCCAGCTCCCCCCAGGGGAGCTACGAGCAGTACTTC	CASSPQGSYEQYF
TRBJ2-7	15	.	TRBV11-1	TRBD1	TGTGCCAGCAGCTCGGGACAGGGGGCAGCCTACGAGCAGTACTTC	CASSSGQGAAYEQYF
TRBJ2-7	18	.	TRBV18	.	TGTGCCAGCTCGCACGTCACCCCCGGCGTAGGCAGGGGCCCGGAGCAGTACTTC	CASSHVTPGVGRGPEQYF
TRBJ1-4	14	once	TRBV19	.	TGTGCCAGTTTCCCTGGGGGGAATGGAGAAAAACTGTTTTTT	CASFPGGNGEKLFF
TRBJ1-1	14	.	TRBV10-3	TRBD1	TGTGCCATCAGCTCGGGACAGGGAGGTGCTGAAGCTTTCTTT	CAISSGQGGAEAFF
TRBJ2-7	15	.	TRBV7-9	.	TGTGCCAGCAGCTTAGTTGCTGGGGGCTCCTACGAGCAGTACTTC	CASSLVAGGSYEQYF
TRBJ2-1	16	once	TRBV25-1	.	TGTGCCAGCAGTGAAAGTCCAATCAAAACCTACAATGAGCAGTTCTTC	CASSESPIKTYNEQFF
TRBJ2-7	14	.	TRBV21-1	.	TGTGCCAGCTCTACTCCCCGACAGACCTACGAGCAGTACTTC	CASSTPRQTYEQYF